This T cell receptor beta chain was identified during a study of blood T cells in healthy people across ages. Peripheral blood was drawn, around 9.3 milliliters per donor. Next came a second PCR, run for roughly 6 to 11 cycles, which used a sample-barcoded 5' primer along with a J-beta primer mix. Each of the cDNA molecules was tagged by a template-switch adaptor with 12 random nucleotides. One entry per CDR3 protein, called by TCRdb with MiXCR from the 5' RACE reads. The data contain fewer than 950,000 distinct CDR3 sequences, under 40% of them singletons. The CDR3 sequence is 15 residues long. V was clipped by 4 bases and J by 8 bases; unmatched bases: 9. Germline V gene sequence: CDR1 SGHRS, CDR2 YFSETQ. The study, taken as a whole, reports: Greater diversity and more naive CD4+ cells were seen in long-lived donors than in aged donors.

As regards this clonotype: No antigen is known for it.

The receptor was derived from a man younger than 30 in good health. This chain links TRBV5-1 with TRBJ2-1; 10 bases align to TRBD1. The sequencing sample was made of blood. The CDR3 DNA sequence: TGCGCCAGCAGCAACGCCGGGACAGGGGTTCATGAGCAGTTCTTC. Its translation is CASSNAGTGVHEQFF.